The 28 T cell receptor beta chains listed next were all sequenced from one sample in a study of T cell responses to AZD1222 COVID-19 vaccine. Using immunoSEQ multiplex PCR, the repertoire was profiled, and TCRdb retains in-frame clones only, with some absent. The repertoire holds roughly 100,000 clones, about four fifths seen once, with around 5.1% in the top ten. Sequencing used peripheral blood, obtained on day 0 of AZD1222 vaccination. The source is an adult in good health.

This clone was seen more than once but under ten times. V and J are TRBV3-1 (or the pseudogene TRBV3-2) and TRBJ2-7; tentatively, D is TRBD2 (5 bases). Germline-derived CDR1 and CDR2 are LGHDT and YNNKEL (reference sequence). The CDR3 is made up of 13 amino acids. V lost 6 bases and J 3 bases, leaving 12 bases between the germline ends. The CDR3: CASRRGMDYEQYF. In DNA form, the CDR3 reads TGTGCCAGCAGGAGAGGGATGGACTACGAGCAGTACTTC.

This clone came up a few times. This chain connects TRBV29-1 to TRBJ1-1; 9 positions agree with TRBD1. The CDR3 consists of 13 residues. With 7 bases clipped from V and 5 bases from J, the junction kept 8 bases outside the gene matches. Germline CDR1 is SQVTM and CDR2 is ANQGSEA. The CDR3 DNA follows: TGCAGCGCCCTCCCGACAGGGGGTACTGAAGCTTTCTTT. Amino acid sequence: CSALPTGGTEAFF.

This clone has only one observation. The chain carries TRBV18 and TRBJ1-2; 8 positions match TRBD1. V was pared by 7 bases and J by 5 bases, with 6 bases of the junction left unmatched. Germline V gene lookup returns CDR1 KGHSH and CDR2 LQKENI. CDR3 length: 13 residues. The CDR3 region has the DNA TGTGCCAGCTTCCTAACAGGGGGTTATGGCTACACCTTC. It is translated as CASFLTGGYGYTF.

This rearrangement joins TRBV9 to TRBJ1-6, with a weak D call TRBD1 (5 bases). The V gene lost 3 bases and the J gene lost 7 bases, with 8 bases spanning the gap. The CDR3 is 13 residues long. The germline CDR1 and CDR2 sequences are SGDLS and YYNGEE. The CDR3 sequence is CASSEEGNSPLHF. DNA for the CDR3: TGTGCCAGCAGCGAAGAGGGGAATTCACCCCTCCACTTT.

Only one count was recorded for this clone. The chain is built from TRBV7-9 and TRBJ2-1; 8 bases are shared with TRBD1. V lost 5 bases to trimming and J lost 0 bases; unmatched junction nucleotides: 9. Germline V CDR1 and CDR2: SEHNR, FQNEAQ (reference sequence). The CDR3 sequence is 17 residues long. Written as DNA, the CDR3 is TGTGCCAGCAGCCCGGACAGGGCCCCTTCCTCCTACAATGAGCAGTTCTTC. It specifies CASSPDRAPSSYNEQFF.

The chain recombines TRBV4-1 with TRBJ1-4; D gene unclear. CDR1 and CDR2 (germline): MGHRA, YSYEKL. The germline V and J ends were trimmed by 2 bases and 5 bases, with 9 bases remaining between them. This CDR3 is 14 amino acids long. The CDR3 spells CASSQWTGNEKLFF. DNA for the CDR3: TGCGCCAGCAGCCAATGGACTGGAAATGAAAAACTGTTTTTT.

The V call is TRBV6-2 or TRBV6-3, the J call TRBJ2-4, with TRBD2 matching 8 bases. Per the germline V gene, CDR1 is MNHEY and CDR2 is SVGEGT. The CDR3 is made up of 16 amino acids. Trimming took 4 bases from V and 1 from J; bases not matched to a gene: 6. The CDR3 loop reads CASSFERGSAKNIQYF. CDR3 nucleotides: TGTGCCAGCAGTTTCGAGCGGGGGTCGGCCAAAAACATTCAGTACTTC.

V gene TRBV12-5 combines with J gene TRBJ1-1, with D possibly TRBD1 on 5 matching bases. With 5 bases removed from V and 8 bases from J, the gap between germline ends came to 15 bases. The CDR3 is 13 residues long. The germline CDR1 and CDR2 sequences are LGHNT and FRNRAP. The CDR3 spells CASGTSGLGEAFF. Written as DNA, the CDR3 is TGTGCTAGTGGTACCTCAGGGTTGGGGGAAGCTTTCTTT.

The J gene is TRBJ2-3, the V gene TRBV24-1; 8 positions match TRBD1. The CDR3 runs 13 residues. V trimming: 4 bases; J trimming: 6 bases; junction bases outside the gene matches: 2. From germline, CDR1 is KGHDR and CDR2 SFDVKD. The CDR3 protein is CATSDRGRDTQYF. Here the CDR3 DNA reads TGTGCCACCAGTGACAGGGGGCGGGATACGCAGTATTTT.

The CDR3 is CATSRIRIGTEAFF. The CDR3 nucleotides read TGCGCCACCTCGAGGATCAGGATTGGCACTGAAGCTTTCTTT. This sequence joins TRBV10-1 and TRBJ1-1; D gene ambiguous. CDR1 and CDR2 (germline): WNHNN, SYGVQD (reference sequence). The V end lost 10 bases, the J end lost 4 bases, and 19 bases lay between the germline ends. The CDR3 sequence is 14 residues long.

The chain recombines TRBV6-1 with TRBJ2-7; tentatively, D is TRBD2 (7 bases). V gave up 2 bases and J gave up 2 bases, with 19 bases separating them. Germline loops: CDR1 MNHNS, CDR2 SASEGT. This CDR3 is 17 amino acids long. The DNA of the CDR3 is TGTGCCAGCAGTGAACTTCCCCTGGCGGGGGCCCCCTACGAGCAGTACTTC. This gives the protein CASSELPLAGAPYEQYF.

CDR3 in amino acids: CATSRDQSLVISDTQYF. In nucleotides, the CDR3 is TGTGCCACCAGCAGAGATCAAAGTCTAGTCATCTCGGATACGCAGTATTTT. The rearrangement uses TRBV15 and TRBJ2-3; no clear D. This CDR3 has 17 amino acids. Germline-derived CDR1 and CDR2 are LNHNV and YYDKDF (reference sequence). V lost 0 bases and J lost 6, with 19 bases in between.

The J gene is TRBJ2-1, the V gene TRBV6-2 or TRBV6-3; 8 bases map to TRBD2. The CDR3 consists of 16 residues. Losses at the gene ends were 0 bases for V and 4 bases for J; bases not matched to a gene: 5. From germline, CDR1 is MNHEY and CDR2 SVGEGT. In DNA, the CDR3 is TGTGCCAGCAGTTACTCCCAGCGGGGGAGATACAATGAGCAGTTCTTC. Translated: CASSYSQRGRYNEQFF.

CDR3 protein: CASSSRPALTNGYTF. The CDR3 bases are TGCGCCAGCAGCAGCAGACCTGCTTTAACCAATGGCTACACCTTC. The chain couples TRBV5-1 to TRBJ1-2; no reliable D call. There are 15 residues in the CDR3. CDR1 is SGHRS, CDR2 YFSETQ, per germline. The germline V and J ends were trimmed by 4 bases and 6 bases, with 19 bases remaining between them. The full variable domain, its missing parts supplied by reference TRBV5-1 and TRBJ1-2, is KAGVTQTPRYLIKTRGQQVTLSCSPISGHRSVSWYQQTPGQGLQFLFEYFSETQRNKGNFPGRFSGRQFSNSRSEMNVSTLELGDSALYLCASSSRPALTNGYTFGSGTRLTVV.

The V gene is TRBV7-2, the J gene TRBJ1-3; D ambiguous. Per germline, CDR1 SGHTA and CDR2 FQGNSA. V gave up 0 bases and J gave up 0 bases, with 3 bases separating them. The CDR3 contains 14 residues. CDR3 sequence reads: CASSLANSGNTIYF. The DNA for the CDR3 is TGTGCCAGCAGCTTAGCCAACTCTGGAAACACCATATATTTT.

This clone was recorded a few times. V is TRBV7-2 and J is TRBJ2-7; weak D call: TRBD2 (6 bases). Trimming left V 1 base short and J 0 bases short, with 10 bases between. Germline V CDR1 and CDR2: SGHTA, FQGNSA. CDR3 length equals 15 residues. The chain's CDR3 is CASSLGGDPSYEQYF. The CDR3 nucleotides are TGTGCCAGCAGCTTAGGCGGGGATCCCTCCTACGAGCAGTACTTC.

V usage is TRBV20-1 and J usage is TRBJ2-5; D assignment may be TRBD1 or TRBD2 (6 bases each). This CDR3 is 13 amino acids long. V was trimmed by 3 bases and J by 2 bases, leaving 10 bases between them. CDR1 is DFQATT, CDR2 SNEGSKA, per germline (reference sequence). The CDR3 loop reads CSASRGLQETQYF. CDR3 coding DNA: TGCAGTGCTAGTCGGGGGCTACAAGAGACCCAGTACTTC.

The chain links TRBV13 to TRBJ1-1; D ambiguous. Trimming pared 4 bases from V and 1 base from J, leaving 13 bases between. The length of the CDR3 is 15 residues. Germline V CDR1 and CDR2: PRHDT, FYEKMQ (reference sequence). The CDR3 here is CASSSYRGPNTEAFF. The CDR3 coding sequence is TGTGCCAGCAGCTCTTACCGGGGTCCGAACACTGAAGCTTTCTTT.

This clone was seen a single time. V usage is TRBV5-1 and J usage is TRBJ1-1, with D uncertain. V lost 0 bases and J 0 bases, leaving 6 bases between the germline ends. This CDR3 is 14 amino acids long. Germline V gives CDR1 SGHRS, CDR2 YFSETQ. The CDR3 loop reads CASSLDRLNTEAFF. Written as DNA, the CDR3 is TGCGCCAGCAGCTTGGACAGATTGAACACTGAAGCTTTCTTT. The full variable domain, with the rest looked up from reference TRBV5-1 and TRBJ1-1, is KAGVTQTPRYLIKTRGQQVTLSCSPISGHRSVSWYQQTPGQGLQFLFEYFSETQRNKGNFPGRFSGRQFSNSRSEMNVSTLELGDSALYLCASSLDRLNTEAFFGQGTRLTVV.

The V call is TRBV7-8, the J call TRBJ2-1, with a weak D call TRBD2 (5 bases). Germline CDR1 reads SGHVS; CDR2 reads FQNEAQ. The CDR3 covers 15 residues. Deletions cut 1 base from V and 4 bases from J, with 11 bases between. DNA of the CDR3: TGTGCCAGCAGCTTAGTGTCGGGGAGATACAATGAGCAGTTCTTC. Its protein product is CASSLVSGRYNEQFF.

The genes are TRBV11-3 and TRBJ1-1, with 9 nucleotides matching TRBD1. V shed 5 bases and J 5 bases; nucleotides not matched to a gene: 9. Germline-derived CDR1 and CDR2 are SGHNT and YENEEA. There are 15 residues in the CDR3. In nucleotides, the CDR3 is TGTGCCAGCAGCCCGGGACAGGGACGGGAGACTGAAGCTTTCTTT. Protein: CASSPGQGRETEAFF.

The rearrangement links TRBV10-2 to TRBJ2-1; D not resolved. The CDR3 extends over 14 amino acids. The V end lost 6 bases, the J end lost 5 bases, and 14 bases lay between the germline ends. Germline lookup yields CDR1 WSHSY and CDR2 SAAADI. The DNA of the CDR3 is TGCGCCAGCAGCTGGATCAAAGGAGACAATGAGCAGTTCTTC. Translating it yields CASSWIKGDNEQFF.

The rearrangement joins TRBV6-5 to TRBJ2-7; 9 bases agree with TRBD2. The CDR3 has 15 residues. CDR1 MNHEY and CDR2 SVGAGI come from the germline V gene. The ends lost 5 bases at V and 6 bases at J; junction bases unmatched: 11. The CDR3 coding sequence is TGTGCCAGCAGTAATTATCCGGGACTAGCTTCCGAGCAGTACTTC. Translating it yields CASSNYPGLASEQYF.

This clone appeared once. The chain links TRBV5-4 to TRBJ2-2; D is undetermined. The V gene lost 3 bases and the J gene lost 1 base, with 13 bases spanning the gap. Germline V gene sequence: CDR1 SGHNT, CDR2 YYREEE (reference sequence). The CDR3 loop spans 16 amino acids. Here the CDR3 reads CASSSRPSRNTGELFF. CDR3 nucleotides: TGTGCCAGCAGCTCGAGACCGTCACGGAACACCGGGGAGCTGTTTTTT.

This clone occurred a few times. This specimen includes other DNA sequences encoding the same CDR3. The chain recombines TRBV27 with TRBJ2-1; D is possibly TRBD2 (7 bases). This CDR3 has 14 residues. CDR1 is MNHEY and CDR2 is SMNVEV in the germline V gene (reference sequence). V was pared by 8 bases and J by 5 bases, with 16 bases between. CDR3 residues: CASRRGGVNNEQFF. The CDR3 DNA is TGTGCCAGCCGTAGGGGGGGGGTGAACAATGAGCAGTTCTTC.

J is TRBJ1-4 and V is TRBV5-6, with a tentative D call TRBD1 (5 bases). Germline V gene data show CDR1 as SGHDT and CDR2 as YYEEEE. Trimming removed 3 bases at V and 1 base at J, with 13 bases between. CDR3 size: 16 residues. CDR3 sequence reads: CASSSNTGRTNEKLFF. CDR3 DNA sequence: TGTGCCAGCAGCTCGAATACAGGTCGAACTAATGAAAAACTGTTTTTT.

CDR3 region: CASSSPRGGIYGYTF. DNA for the CDR3: TGTGCCAGCAGCTCCCCTCGGGGAGGGATCTATGGCTACACCTTC. The J gene is TRBJ1-2, the V gene TRBV7-2; D not resolved. The CDR3 covers 15 residues. CDR1 and CDR2 (germline): SGHTA, FQGNSA. V was shortened by 4 bases and J by 4 bases, with 16 bases between the two germline ends.

This clone was counted a single time. V usage is TRBV29-1 and J usage is TRBJ1-3, with D unresolved. The CDR3 has 12 amino acids. Per germline, CDR1 SQVTM and CDR2 ANQGSEA. V shed 3 bases and J shed 3 bases, with 6 bases lying between them. Here the CDR3 reads CSVEGGGNTIYF. The CDR3 DNA reads as TGCAGCGTTGAGGGCGGTGGAAACACCATATATTTT.